What follows describes a single T cell receptor (beta chain). The antigen this receptor binds is unknown. One base away there is no much larger clone; base qualities are not given. RNA was extracted with the RNeasy kit and roughly 0.5 to 1 ug was reverse transcribed using random hexamers. The immunoSEQ multiplex PCR assay, which covers 54 Vbeta and 13 Jbeta segments, was used to amplify TCR beta CDR3 regions. PCR amplification bias was corrected using a synthetic template baseline for primer optimization and computational correction. The authors' analysis ran thus. Only productive sequences were kept, with reads annotated to V, D and J genes according to IMGT and analyzed in immunoSEQ Analyzer. To calculate clonality, Shannon entropy was normalized by log2 of the number of productive unique sequences and then subtracted from one. Public and private clones were assessed among the 100 most prevalent clones of each patient and control. A clone was defined as Susac-specific if it was absent from the healthy and MS cohorts, from more than 850 published viral clones and from other ImmuneACCESS disease sequences. The public sequencing data were trimmed at Q25 with fastp and processed into clonotypes with MiXCR by TCRdb, which kept only in-frame beta chains. Each CDR3 protein gets just one entry, which takes the most common genes and DNA from the rows behind it. TCRdb's processing, not the authors', yielded these V and J calls. The sample table records 150,000 to 190,000 distinct CDR3 sequences; about 95% of these occur just once. The top ten hold roughly 0.16% of the sample.

These data are taken from a study of CD8 T cells in Susac syndrome (dated by TCRdb to the late 2010s). In the study overall: Whether CD8+ T cell activation and differentiation in Susac syndrome was antigen driven was tested using repertoire sequencing. Clonality of the CD8+ T cell repertoire was compared between more than 10 healthy donors, approximately 14 Susac syndrome patients and some 15 multiple sclerosis patients.

Results and caveats for the whole study, not just this receptor: The number of individuals in the TCR sequencing and HLA analysis was acknowledged as relatively small.

High-throughput TCR beta sequencing profiled peripheral blood CD8+ and CD4+ T cells from healthy donors, Susac syndrome patients and multiple sclerosis patients. Treatment-naive patients with stable or active relapsing-remitting disease fulfilling revised McDonald criteria were used as multiple sclerosis controls. Bulk CD8+ and CD4+ T cells were purified by magnetic negative isolation, while CD8+ TEMRA cells were enriched using FACS. Blood was drawn into EDTA tubes, processed within 24 hours, and PBMCs were isolated by density gradient centrifugation. PBMCs intended for TCR sequencing were frozen in liquid nitrogen and were later thawed in a 37 degrees C water bath. The sorted or isolated CD4+, CD8+ and CD8+ TEMRA cells reached a purity of at least 90%. Sequenced: CD8+ T cells from PBMCs. The TCR sequence derives from a human donor with multiple sclerosis.

The CDR3 has the sequence CASSLGYYNEQFF. The DNA reads as follows: TGTGCCAGCAGCTTAGGTTACTACAATGAGCAGTTCTTC. The sequence links TRBV7-8 to TRBJ2-1; the D gene is not confidently resolved. Per the germline V gene, SGHVS is the CDR1 and FQNEAQ is the CDR2. Relative to germline, V is 1 base shorter and J is 3 bases shorter, with 4 bases between their ends. Inclusive of the bounding cysteine and phenylalanine, the CDR3 is 13 residues long. The read is trimmed to its CDR3 DNA, 39 bases read in frame from base 1.